Sequencing of this T cell receptor (beta chain) was carried out in a study of CD8+ T cells in alopecia areata. RNA, once extracted, was reverse transcribed into cDNA for use as the sequencing template. Sequencing was performed with immunoSEQ multiplex PCR; in TCRdb, only in-frame clones are kept and a portion is missing. The profile shows about 200,000 clones, more than 45% of them singletons. This clone was detected once. Indicated treatment: oral pan-JAK inhibitor, 5-10 mg twice daily. The TCR sequence derives from a human donor with alopecia areata. Sequenced material: CD4+ T cells sorted from blood, taken at week 24, from a patient treated with tofacitinib.

The CDR3 protein is CASSLATGGATNVLTF. The CDR3 DNA reads as TGCGCCAGCAGCTTGGCTACAGGGGGCGCAACCAACGTCCTGACTTTC. V and J are TRBV5-1 and TRBJ2-6, with TRBD1 matching over 9 bases. V was clipped by 0 bases and J by 8 bases; unmatched bases: 6. CDR1 and CDR2 from the germline V gene are SGHRS and YFSETQ. This CDR3 comprises 16 residues.